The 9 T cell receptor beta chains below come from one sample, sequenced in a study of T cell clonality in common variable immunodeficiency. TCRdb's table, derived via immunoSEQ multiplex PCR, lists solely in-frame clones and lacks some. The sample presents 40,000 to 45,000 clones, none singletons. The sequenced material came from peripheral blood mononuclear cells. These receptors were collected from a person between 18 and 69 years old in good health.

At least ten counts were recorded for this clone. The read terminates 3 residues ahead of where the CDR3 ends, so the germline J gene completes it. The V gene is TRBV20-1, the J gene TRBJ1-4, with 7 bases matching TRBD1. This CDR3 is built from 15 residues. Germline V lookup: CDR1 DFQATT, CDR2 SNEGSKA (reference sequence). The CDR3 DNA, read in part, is TGCAGTGCACGGACAGGAATGGCCTATAATTCACCA. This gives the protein CSARTGMAYNSP. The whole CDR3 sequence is CSARTGMAYNSPLFF.

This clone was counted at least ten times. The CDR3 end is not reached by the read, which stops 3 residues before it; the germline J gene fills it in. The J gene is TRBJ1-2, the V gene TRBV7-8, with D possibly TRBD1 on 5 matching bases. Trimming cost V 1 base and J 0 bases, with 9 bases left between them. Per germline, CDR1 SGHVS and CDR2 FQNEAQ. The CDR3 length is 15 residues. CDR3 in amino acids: CASSLGGAANYGYTF. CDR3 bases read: TGTGCCAGCAGCTTAGGAGGGGCTGCTAACTATGGC. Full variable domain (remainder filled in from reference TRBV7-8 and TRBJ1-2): GAGVSQSPRYKVAKRGQDVALRCDPISGHVSLFWYQQALGQGPEFLTYFQNEAQLDKSGLPSDRFFAERPEGSVSTLKIQRTQQEDSAVYLCASSLGGAANYGYTFGSGTRLTVV.

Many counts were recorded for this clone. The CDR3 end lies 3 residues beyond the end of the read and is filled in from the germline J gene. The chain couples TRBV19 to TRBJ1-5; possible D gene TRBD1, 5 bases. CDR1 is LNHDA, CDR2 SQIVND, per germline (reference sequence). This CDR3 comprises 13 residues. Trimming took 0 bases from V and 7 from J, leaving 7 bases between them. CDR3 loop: CASSIDGAQPQHF. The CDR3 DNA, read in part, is TGTGCCAGTAGTATAGATGGGGCACAGCCC.

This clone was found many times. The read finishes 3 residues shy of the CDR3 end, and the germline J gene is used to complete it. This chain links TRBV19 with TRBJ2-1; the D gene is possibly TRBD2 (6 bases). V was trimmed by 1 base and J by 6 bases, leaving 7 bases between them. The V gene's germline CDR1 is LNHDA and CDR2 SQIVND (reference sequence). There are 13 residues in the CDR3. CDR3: CASSIGTTNEQFF. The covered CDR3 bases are TGTGCCAGTAGTATAGGGACTACCAATGAG.

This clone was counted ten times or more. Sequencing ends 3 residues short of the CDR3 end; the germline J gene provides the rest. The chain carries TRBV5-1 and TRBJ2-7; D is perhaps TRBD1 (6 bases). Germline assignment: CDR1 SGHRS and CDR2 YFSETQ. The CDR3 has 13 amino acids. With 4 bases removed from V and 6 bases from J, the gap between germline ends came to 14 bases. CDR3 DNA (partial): TGCGCCAGCAGCCCCGCAACAGGGACCGAG. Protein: CASSPATGTE. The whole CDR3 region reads CASSPATGTEQYF.

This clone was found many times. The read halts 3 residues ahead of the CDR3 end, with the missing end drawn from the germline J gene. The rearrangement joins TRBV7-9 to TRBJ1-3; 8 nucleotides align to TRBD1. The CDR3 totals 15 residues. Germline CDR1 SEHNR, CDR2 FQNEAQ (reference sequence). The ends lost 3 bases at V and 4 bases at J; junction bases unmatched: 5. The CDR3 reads CASSFDRTGGNTIYF. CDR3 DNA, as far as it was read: TGTGCCAGCAGCTTTGATCGGACAGGGGGAAACACC.

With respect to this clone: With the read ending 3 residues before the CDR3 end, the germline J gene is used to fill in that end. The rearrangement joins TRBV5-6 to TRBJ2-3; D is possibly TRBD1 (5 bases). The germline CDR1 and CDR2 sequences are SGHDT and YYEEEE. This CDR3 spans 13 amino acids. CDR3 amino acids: CASSLDLMGPQYF. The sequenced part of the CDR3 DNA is TGTGCCAGCAGCTTGGACCTTATGGGGCCG.

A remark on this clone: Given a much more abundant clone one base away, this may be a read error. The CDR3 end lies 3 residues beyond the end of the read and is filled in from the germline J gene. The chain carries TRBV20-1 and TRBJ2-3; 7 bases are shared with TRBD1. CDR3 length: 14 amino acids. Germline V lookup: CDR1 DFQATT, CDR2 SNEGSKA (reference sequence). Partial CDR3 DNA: TGCAGTGTCCGGACAGGAGCAAGCAATCAGCCG. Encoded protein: CSVRTGASNQP. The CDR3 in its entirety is CSVRTGASNQPQYF.

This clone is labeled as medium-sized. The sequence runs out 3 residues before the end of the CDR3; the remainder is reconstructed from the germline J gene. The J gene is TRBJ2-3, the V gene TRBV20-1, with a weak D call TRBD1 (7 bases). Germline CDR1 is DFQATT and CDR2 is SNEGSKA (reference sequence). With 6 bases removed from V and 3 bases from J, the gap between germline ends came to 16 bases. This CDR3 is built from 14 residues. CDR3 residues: CSASDREVTDTQYF. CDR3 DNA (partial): TGCAGTGCCAGTGACAGGGAGGTTACAGATACG.